Here is one TCR beta chain with its context. This sample is part of a study of blood T cell repertoires in COVID-19. Study as a whole: Acute-phase and convalescent COVID-19 samples originated in the United States, Italy and Spain. Nucleic acid was either cDNA or gDNA, and it came from T cells, B-cell-depleted T cells, or PBMCs.

CDR3 length: 14 residues. V lost 2 bases, J lost 7 bases, and 6 bases stayed unmatched. Germline lookup yields CDR1 SGHRS and CDR2 YFSETQ. In the original processing: Using reference gene primer amplification, nucleated cell counts were estimated. Assay used: immunoSEQ multiplex PCR; TCRdb lists only in-frame clones, some missing. That table is the source of V, J and clone size, and D and trimming were worked out from the DNA. The sample lists 110,000 or so clones; approximately 84% were seen once. The rearrangement links TRBV5-1 to TRBJ1-2, with 9 positions matching TRBD1. Input material: peripheral blood. The sequence was obtained from a man aged 45-65 years with acute or convalescent COVID-19. The CDR3 coding sequence is TGCGCCAGCAGCTTCGGACAGGGGTTTGGTGGCTACACCTTC. This codes for CASSFGQGFGGYTF.